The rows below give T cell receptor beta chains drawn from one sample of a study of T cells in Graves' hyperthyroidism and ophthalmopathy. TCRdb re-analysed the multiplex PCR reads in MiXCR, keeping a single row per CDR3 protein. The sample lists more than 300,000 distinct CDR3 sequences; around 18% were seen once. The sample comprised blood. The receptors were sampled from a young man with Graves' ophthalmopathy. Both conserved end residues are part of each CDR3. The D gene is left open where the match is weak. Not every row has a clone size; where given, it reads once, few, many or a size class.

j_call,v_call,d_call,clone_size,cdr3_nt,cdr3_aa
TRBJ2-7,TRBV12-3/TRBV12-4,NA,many,TGTGCCAGCAGTTTCGAGGCTGTCGAGCAGTACTTC,CASSFEAVEQYF
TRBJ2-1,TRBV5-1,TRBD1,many,TGCGCCAGCAGCTTGGGAGGACAGGGGGTCCATGAGCAGTTCTTC,CASSLGGQGVHEQFF
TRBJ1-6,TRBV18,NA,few,TGTGCCAGCTCAACCTCCGGACGCAATTCACCCCTCCACTTT,CASSTSGRNSPLHF
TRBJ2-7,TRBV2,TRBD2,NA,TGTGCCAGCAGTGAAGCGGAAAGCGGGGGGGCCTACGAGCAGTACTTC,CASSEAESGGAYEQYF
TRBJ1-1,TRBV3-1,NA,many,TGTGCCAGCAGCCCGCGGAGTGGCACTGAAGCTTTCTTT,CASSPRSGTEAFF
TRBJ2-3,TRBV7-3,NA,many,TGTGCCAGCAGCTTAACGATTGACACAGATACGCAGTATTTT,CASSLTIDTDTQYF
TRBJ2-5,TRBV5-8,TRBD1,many,TGTGCCAGCAGCTTTCGACGACAGGGGGCTAGTGAGACCCAGTACTTC,CASSFRRQGASETQYF
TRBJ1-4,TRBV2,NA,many,TGTGCCAGCCGAAGGGGGGAAAGAGAAAAACTGTTTTTT,CASRRGEREKLFF
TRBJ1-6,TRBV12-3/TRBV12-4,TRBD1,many,TGTGCCAGCAGTTTAAGGCAGGGGGATAATTCACCCCTCCACTTT,CASSLRQGDNSPLHF
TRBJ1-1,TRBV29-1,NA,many,TGCAGCGGGAGCCAACAGGGAACCAGGCACACTGAAGCTTTCTTT,CSGSQQGTRHTEAFF
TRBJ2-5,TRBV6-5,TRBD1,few,TGTGCCAGCAGTTACCGGACAGGGGAAGAGACCCAGTACTTC,CASSYRTGEETQYF
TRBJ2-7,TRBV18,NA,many,TGTGCCAGCTCCATTCAGGGGGGGGGCCGATACGAGCAGTACTTC,CASSIQGGGRYEQYF
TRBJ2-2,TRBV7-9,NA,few,TGTGCCAGCAGTAGAAATAAGAGGGCGTCCCAGAACACCGGGGAGCTGTTTTTT,CASSRNKRASQNTGELFF
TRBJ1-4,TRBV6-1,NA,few,TGTGCCAGCAGGGAGGGTAAAAAACTGTTTTTT,CASREGKKLFF
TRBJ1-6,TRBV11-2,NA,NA,TGTGCCAGCAGCAGCCGACAGCTGTCGTCACCCCTCCACTTT,CASSSRQLSSPLHF
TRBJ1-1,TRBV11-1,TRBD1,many,TGTGCCAGCAGCTTAGGGACAGGGCACACTGAAGCTTTCTTT,CASSLGTGHTEAFF
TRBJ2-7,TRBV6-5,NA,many,TGTGCCAGCAGTTACGCGTCAGCCTCCTACGAGCAGTACTTC,CASSYASASYEQYF
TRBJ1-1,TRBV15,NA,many,TGTGCCACCAGCAGAGATAGGGGGGGGAACACTGAAGCTTTCTTT,CATSRDRGGNTEAFF
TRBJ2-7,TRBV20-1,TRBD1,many,TGCAGTGTAACGACAGGGGTTAGGAACGAGCAGTACTTC,CSVTTGVRNEQYF
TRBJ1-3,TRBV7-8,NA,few,TGTGCCAGCAGACCTTCTAGGGTGCCGGGTTCTGGAAACACCATATATTTT,CASRPSRVPGSGNTIYF
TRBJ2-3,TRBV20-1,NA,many,TGCAGTGCTACCGCACGGCGCGGGGCTGATACGCAGTATTTT,CSATARRGADTQYF
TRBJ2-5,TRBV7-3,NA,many,TGTGCCAGCAGCCGCGGGGGCAACCAAGAGACCCAGTACTTC,CASSRGGNQETQYF
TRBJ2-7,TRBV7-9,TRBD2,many,TGTGCCAGCAGCTTAGGCGGCGGGGGTAGCTCCTACGAGCAGTACTTC,CASSLGGGGSSYEQYF
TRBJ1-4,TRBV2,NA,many,TGTGCCAGCAGTGAATGGCAGGACGCTAATGAAAAACTGTTTTTT,CASSEWQDANEKLFF
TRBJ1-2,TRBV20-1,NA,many,TGCAGTGCCTTCAAGGGGGGTGGCTACACCTTC,CSAFKGGGYTF
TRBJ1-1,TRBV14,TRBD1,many,TGTGCCAGCAGATGGGACAGGGCCACTGAAGCTTTCTTT,CASRWDRATEAFF
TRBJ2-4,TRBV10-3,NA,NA,TGTGCCATCAGTGATACAGGGAGTGGCAAAAACATTCAGTACTTC,CAISDTGSGKNIQYF
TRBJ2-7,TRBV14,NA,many,TGTGCCAGCAGCCAAGACTTTTACGAGCAGTACTTC,CASSQDFYEQYF
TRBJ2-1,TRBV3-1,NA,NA,TGTGCCAGCAGCCACAACTACAATGGGCAGTTCTTC,CASSHNYNGQFF
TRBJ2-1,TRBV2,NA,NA,TGTGCCGGCAAGGGCTGTCTCAATGAGCAGTTCTTC,CAGKGCLNEQFF
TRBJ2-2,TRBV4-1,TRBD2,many,TGCGCCAGCAGCCTACCGGGGGCGAGACTAGCGGGGGGGCTTAGAGACGGGGAGCTGTTTTTT,CASSLPGARLAGGLRDGELFF